These 20 T cell receptor beta chains came from one sample sequenced in a study of blood T cell repertoires in COVID-19. Profiled with immunoSEQ multiplex PCR; TCRdb holds only in-frame clones, not every one. Seen here are 120,000 to 150,000 clones, roughly 84% observed once, and the top ten hold roughly 2.5%. Input material: peripheral blood. The receptor set was obtained from a human donor with acute or convalescent COVID-19. The donor label of this sample is uncertain.

This chain uses TRBV5-4 with TRBJ2-6, with 13 bases matching TRBD2. Germline values: CDR1 SGHNT, CDR2 YYREEE (reference sequence). V lost 4 bases, J lost 0 bases, and 10 bases stayed unmatched. CDR3 length: 20 residues. CDR3 sequence: CASSRGLAGAPGSGANVLTF. For the CDR3, the DNA is TGTGCCAGCAGCCGTGGACTAGCGGGGGCCCCAGGCTCTGGGGCCAACGTCCTGACTTTC.

The table lists this clone with a few counts. The chain joins TRBV2 to TRBJ2-2, with 9 bases that match TRBD2. Losses at the gene ends were 4 bases for V and 5 bases for J; bases not matched to a gene: 11. Germline V gene lookup returns CDR1 SNHLY and CDR2 FYNNEI. This CDR3 has 17 amino acids. CDR3 DNA: TGTGCCAGCAGTGGGGCAGCGGGAGGCCGGGTAACCGGGGAGCTGTTTTTT. This gives the protein CASSGAAGGRVTGELFF.

This clone showed up just a few times. The rearrangement links TRBV6-5 to TRBJ1-1; D unresolved. Germline V gene sequence: CDR1 MNHEY, CDR2 SVGAGI. The V end was cut by 5 bases, the J end by 1 base, with 14 bases between. The CDR3 runs 15 residues. CDR3 residues: CASSPRTLQNTEAFF. The CDR3, as DNA: TGTGCCAGCAGTCCTAGGACTCTTCAGAACACTGAAGCTTTCTTT.

The chain is built from TRBV24-1 and TRBJ2-1, with a weak D call TRBD1 (6 bases). V dropped 0 bases and J dropped 5 bases, with 22 bases sitting between them. This CDR3 region has 19 residues. The V gene's germline CDR1 is KGHDR and CDR2 SFDVKD. The CDR3 is CATSDLKVGTTGDNNEQFF. The CDR3 DNA sequence: TGTGCCACCAGTGATTTGAAGGTTGGGACGACAGGAGATAACAATGAGCAGTTCTTC.

This rearrangement joins TRBV5-1 to TRBJ2-5; TRBD2 matches at 9 bases. Germline V CDR1 and CDR2: SGHRS, YFSETQ. CDR3 size: 16 residues. Unmatched junction bases numbered 13, after V lost 5 bases and J lost 5 bases. The CDR3 here is CASRASGAGGAETQYF. The CDR3 coding sequence is TGCGCCAGCAGAGCCTCTGGAGCGGGAGGAGCGGAGACCCAGTACTTC.

V usage is TRBV2 and J usage is TRBJ2-2; TRBD2 agrees at 8 bases. This CDR3 has 16 amino acids. Trimming at V came to 4 bases and at J to 0 bases, leaving 4 bases not matched to a gene. Per the germline V gene, CDR1 is SNHLY and CDR2 is FYNNEI. Here the CDR3 reads CASSVGGAANTGELFF. CDR3 sequence (DNA): TGTGCCAGCAGTGTCGGGGGGGCAGCGAACACCGGGGAGCTGTTTTTT.

This chain connects TRBV14 to TRBJ2-2, with a weak D call TRBD1 (5 bases). The V gene lost 0 bases and the J gene lost 13 bases, with 9 bases spanning the gap. CDR1 and CDR2 (germline): SGHDN, FVKESK. The CDR3 is 12 amino acids. The CDR3 sequence is CASSQEPTGLFF. Here the CDR3 DNA reads TGTGCCAGCAGCCAAGAACCCACAGGGCTGTTTTTT.

The V and J genes are TRBV7-9 and TRBJ1-1, with D perhaps TRBD1 (5 bases). This CDR3 has 13 residues. Per germline, CDR1 SEHNR and CDR2 FQNEAQ (reference sequence). Trimming stripped 5 bases from V and 4 bases from J, with 11 bases between. The CDR3 DNA is TGTGCCAGCAGCCCACCGGGGGGCACTGAAGCTTTCTTT. Translating it yields CASSPPGGTEAFF.

This sequence joins TRBV4-3 and TRBJ1-1, with no clear D. This CDR3 comprises 13 residues. V was pared by 3 bases and J by 3 bases, with 8 bases between. Germline CDR1 is LGHNA and CDR2 is YSLEER. The CDR3 DNA sequence: TGCGCCAGCAGCCAGGTACCAGACACTGAAGCTTTCTTT. It specifies CASSQVPDTEAFF.

This chain uses TRBV6-1 with TRBJ2-1; D may be TRBD2 (6 bases). CDR1 is MNHNS and CDR2 is SASEGT in the germline V gene. The CDR3 has 16 residues. V dropped 1 base and J dropped 1 base, with 11 bases sitting between them. DNA for the CDR3: TGTGCCAGCAGTGAAGTTTGGGGGGAATCCTACAATGAGCAGTTCTTC. Translation: CASSEVWGESYNEQFF.

V is TRBV7-2 and J is TRBJ1-1, with D possibly matching TRBD1 (6 bases). Trimming left V 4 bases short and J 2 bases short, with 14 bases between. CDR1 and CDR2 (germline): SGHTA, FQGNSA. The CDR3 is made up of 15 amino acids. The CDR3: CASSSRTASNTEAFF. Here the CDR3 DNA reads TGTGCCAGCAGCTCCCGGACAGCTTCAAACACTGAAGCTTTCTTT.

The V call is TRBV19, the J call TRBJ2-3; maybe TRBD2 (6 bases). The CDR3 extends over 15 amino acids. Germline CDR1 reads LNHDA; CDR2 reads SQIVND (reference sequence). V lost 5 bases and J 2 bases, leaving 14 bases between the germline ends. For the CDR3, the DNA is TGTGCCAGTAGTCCGGAGGGCCGGGCCACAGATACGCAGTATTTT. It codes for CASSPEGRATDTQYF. Looking up the rest from reference TRBV19 and TRBJ2-3 gives the full variable domain: DGGITQSPKYLFRKEGQNVTLSCEQNLNHDAMYWYRQDPGQGLRLIYYSQIVNDFQKGDIAEGYSVSREKKESFPLTVTSAQKNPTAFYLCASSPEGRATDTQYFGPGTRLTVL.

The chain carries TRBV19 and TRBJ2-3, with D maybe TRBD2 (7 bases). Germline V gives CDR1 LNHDA, CDR2 SQIVND (reference sequence). This CDR3 has 15 amino acids. The ends were cut back, 1 base at V and 4 bases at J, with 12 bases in the middle. The CDR3 coding sequence is TGTGCCAGTAGTATAGGCGGGGAGGGGGCAGATACGCAGTATTTT. Translated: CASSIGGEGADTQYF.

The rearrangement joins TRBV6-5 to TRBJ2-7; 8 bases are shared with TRBD1. Germline lookup yields CDR1 MNHEY and CDR2 SVGAGI. The J segment lost 2 bases and the V segment lost 8 bases, leaving 5 bases of the junction unmatched. The CDR3 runs 13 residues. CDR3 DNA: TGTGCCAGCGGTAGGACAGGGACCTACGAGCAGTACGTC. This encodes CASGRTGTYEQYV.

CDR3 nucleotides: TGTGCCAGCAGCTTTCTCTCCGGACACGAGCAGTTCTTC. It is translated as CASSFLSGHEQFF. The V call is TRBV11-3, the J call TRBJ2-1; D is perhaps TRBD1 (5 bases). Trimming shortened V by 3 bases and J by 10 bases, and 13 bases separated the two germline ends. This CDR3 has 13 residues. CDR1 and CDR2 (germline): SGHNT, YENEEA.

The chain has TRBV11-3 and TRBJ2-1; 10 bases agree with TRBD2. Per germline, CDR1 SGHNT and CDR2 YENEEA. This CDR3 contains 16 residues. Trimming at V came to 1 base and at J to 8 bases, leaving 8 bases not matched to a gene. Here the CDR3 reads CASSLGVGLAVHEQFF. DNA of the CDR3: TGTGCCAGCAGCTTAGGTGTAGGACTAGCGGTCCATGAGCAGTTCTTC.

This clone was seen just once. The V call is TRBV5-4, the J call TRBJ1-2, with 7 bases identical to TRBD1. Trimming at V came to 0 bases and at J to 2 bases, leaving 4 bases not matched to a gene. The germline gives CDR1 SGHNT, CDR2 YYREEE (reference sequence). The CDR3 length is 15 residues. This chain's CDR3 is CASSLALTGNYGYTF. In nucleotides, the CDR3 is TGTGCCAGCAGCTTGGCCTTGACAGGGAACTATGGCTACACCTTC.

The gene calls are TRBV4-2 and TRBJ1-4; a possible D gene is TRBD1 (5 bases). Deletions cut 1 base from V and 7 bases from J, with 7 bases between. Per germline, CDR1 LGHNA and CDR2 YNFKEQ. The CDR3 is 13 amino acids. The CDR3 DNA reads TGTGCCAGCAGCCAAGGCCAGGGTGAAAAACTGTTTTTT. Residues: CASSQGQGEKLFF.

The V call is TRBV7-3, the J call TRBJ2-2; 8 positions match TRBD1. V trimming: 4 bases; J trimming: 6 bases; junction bases outside the gene matches: 4. The germline V gene encodes CDR1 SGHTA and CDR2 FQGTGA. The CDR3 is 14 amino acids. The chain's CDR3 is CASSYGQGSGELFF. In DNA, the CDR3 is TGTGCCAGCAGCTACGGACAGGGCTCCGGGGAGCTGTTTTTT.

The CDR3 coding sequence is TGTGCCATCAGGAGGGAACTAGTGAGTAGCACAGATACGCAGTATTTT. Protein sequence: CAIRRELVSSTDTQYF. This chain joins TRBV10-3 and TRBJ2-3, with TRBD2 as a possible D gene (5 bases). Trimming cost V 6 bases and J 0 bases, with 16 bases left between them. The germline V gene has CDR1 ENHRY and CDR2 SYGVKD. There are 16 residues in the CDR3.